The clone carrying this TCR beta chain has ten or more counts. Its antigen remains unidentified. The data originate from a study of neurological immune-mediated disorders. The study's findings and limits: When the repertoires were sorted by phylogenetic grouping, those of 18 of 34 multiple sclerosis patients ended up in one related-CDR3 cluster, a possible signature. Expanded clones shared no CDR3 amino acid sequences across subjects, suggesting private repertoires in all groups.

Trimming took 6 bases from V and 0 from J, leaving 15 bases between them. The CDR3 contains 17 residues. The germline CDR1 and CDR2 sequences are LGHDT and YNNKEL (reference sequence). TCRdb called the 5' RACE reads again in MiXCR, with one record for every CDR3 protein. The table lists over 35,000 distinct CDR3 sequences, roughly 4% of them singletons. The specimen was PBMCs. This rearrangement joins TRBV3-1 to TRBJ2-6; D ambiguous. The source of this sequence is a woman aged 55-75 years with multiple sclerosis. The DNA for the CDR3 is TGTGCCAGCAGTCCCAGACCCTATGGCTCTGGGGCCAACGTCCTGACTTTC. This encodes CASSPRPYGSGANVLTF. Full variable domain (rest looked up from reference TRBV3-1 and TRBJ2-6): DTAVSQTPKYLVTQMGNDKSIKCEQNLGHDTMYWYKQDSKKFLKIMFSYNNKELIINETVPNRFSPKSPDKAHLNLHINSLELGDSAVYFCASSPRPYGSGANVLTFGAGSRLTVL.